This paragraph covers one T cell receptor beta chain sequence. The source of the sample is a study of blood T cell repertoires in COVID-19. The germline CDR1 and CDR2 sequences are MGHRA and YSYEKL. The V and J ends lost 4 bases and 7 bases, in that order; junction bases with no gene match: 12. The CDR3 is made up of 16 amino acids. The method was immunoSEQ multiplex PCR; TCRdb's version includes in-frame clones alone and lacks a portion of them. Of about 270,000 clones in the sample, 87% were seen once. Sequenced input: peripheral blood. This receptor was identified in a woman aged 45-60 years with acute or convalescent COVID-19. The chain is built from TRBV4-1 and TRBJ2-1; 8 positions agree with TRBD1. The DNA for the CDR3 is TGCGCCAGCAGCCTCGGTCCAGTCAGGGGGCTAAATGAGCAGTTCTTC. The encoded protein is CASSLGPVRGLNEQFF.